A selection of T cell receptor beta chains follows, all from one sample in a study of T cells in Graves' hyperthyroidism and ophthalmopathy. TCRdb re-analysed the multiplex PCR reads in MiXCR, keeping a single row per CDR3 protein. The data contain about 560,000 distinct CDR3 sequences, over 15% of them singletons. The sequenced sample was blood. Receptor source: a young woman with Graves' hyperthyroidism. Each CDR3 is given with its conserved first and last residue. D genes are given only for firm matches. A clone size is listed for some rows: how often the clone was seen (once, few, many), or a class if it is expanded.

d_gene	len	v_gene	abundance	j_gene	CDR3aa	CDR3nt
TRBD2	14	TRBV27	-	TRBJ2-5	CASTGSGSGETQYF	TGTGCCAGCACGGGGAGCGGGAGCGGTGAGACCCAGTACTTC
-	15	TRBV24-1	many	TRBJ2-2	CATSDSGLNTGELFF	TGTGCCACCAGTGATTCAGGGCTCAACACCGGGGAGCTGTTTTTT
TRBD2	16	TRBV7-8	many	TRBJ2-3	CASSLATSGSTDTQYF	TGTGCCAGCAGCTTGGCCACTAGCGGTAGCACAGATACGCAGTATTTT
TRBD2	15	TRBV6-4	many	TRBJ2-1	CASSQTSGSYNEQFF	TGTGCCAGCAGCCAGACTAGCGGATCCTACAATGAGCAGTTCTTC
TRBD1	15	TRBV7-9	-	TRBJ2-1	CASSKGTGVYNEQFF	TGTGCCAGCAGCAAAGGGACAGGGGTCTACAATGAGCAGTTCTTC
-	14	TRBV11-2	many	TRBJ1-2	CASSVDRHNYGYTF	TGTGCCAGCAGCGTTGACCGTCATAACTATGGCTACACCTTC
TRBD2	12	TRBV20-1	-	TRBJ2-3	CSAETSRDTQYF	TGCAGTGCCGAGACTAGCCGGGATACGCAGTATTTT
TRBD1	15	TRBV27	many	TRBJ1-2	CASSSLEGAKYGYTF	TGTGCCAGCAGTTCCCTTGAGGGGGCGAAGTATGGCTACACCTTC
-	14	TRBV16	-	TRBJ2-7	CASSQWELNDEQYF	TGTGCCAGCAGCCAATGGGAACTAAACGACGAGCAGTACTTC
-	16	TRBV5-1	many	TRBJ1-1	CASRREPSAGGTEAFF	TGCGCCAGCAGACGCGAGCCTAGTGCCGGCGGCACTGAAGCTTTCTTT
-	12	TRBV19	-	TRBJ1-1	CASKNGYTEAFF	TGTGCCAGTAAGAACGGATACACTGAAGCTTTCTTT
TRBD1	15	TRBV27	few	TRBJ1-4	CASSFQTGTSEKLFF	TGTGCCAGCAGTTTTCAGACAGGGACGAGTGAAAAACTGTTTTTT
-	14	TRBV20-1	few	TRBJ2-1	CSAPWMGSYNEQFF	TGCAGTGCCCCGTGGATGGGCTCCTACAATGAGCAGTTCTTC
TRBD1	16	TRBV13	many	TRBJ2-7	CASSLRANRGVYEQYF	TGTGCCAGCAGCCTAAGGGCTAACAGGGGAGTCTACGAGCAGTACTTC
TRBD2	14	TRBV29-1	-	TRBJ2-3	CSVEPGLAEDTQYF	TGCAGCGTCGAACCGGGACTAGCGGAGGATACGCAGTATTTT
TRBD2	17	TRBV3-1	-	TRBJ2-2	CASSQASGSAGTGELFF	TGTGCCAGCAGCCAAGCTAGCGGGAGTGCGGGCACCGGGGAGCTGTTTTTT
TRBD1	15	TRBV20-1	few	TRBJ2-7	CSASPWTRTGLEQYF	TGCAGTGCTTCACCTTGGACAAGGACAGGGCTCGAGCAGTACTTC
TRBD2	13	TRBV29-1	-	TRBJ2-7	CSAGTSGSNEQYF	TGCAGCGCAGGGACTAGCGGGAGCAACGAGCAGTACTTC
-	15	TRBV4-3	many	TRBJ1-2	CASSQHAKWGYGYTF	TGCGCCAGCAGCCAACACGCAAAGTGGGGCTATGGCTACACCTTC
TRBD1	13	TRBV6-1	-	TRBJ1-2	CATERGQSDGYTF	TGTGCCACCGAAAGGGGACAGTCTGATGGCTACACCTTC
-	17	TRBV14	-	TRBJ1-3	CASSQEIHRSSENTIYF	TGTGCCAGCAGCCAAGAGATCCATAGGAGCTCTGAAAACACCATATATTTT
-	12	TRBV2	many	TRBJ1-4	CASSVGGEKLFF	TGTGCCAGCAGTGTGGGAGGGGAAAAACTGTTTTTT
-	12	TRBV28	many	TRBJ1-1	CASSSSGTRAFF	TGTGCCAGCAGTTCTTCCGGGACTAGGGCTTTCTTT
TRBD1	15	TRBV19	few	TRBJ1-1	CASKEQGAYNTEAFF	TGTGCCAGTAAGGAGCAGGGGGCTTATAACACTGAAGCTTTCTTT
-	14	TRBV27	many	TRBJ2-7	CASSLRAWGYEQYF	TGTGCCAGCAGCCTCAGGGCCTGGGGCTACGAGCAGTACTTC
-	17	TRBV4-1	-	TRBJ2-1	CASSQDPRGHSYNEQFF	TGCGCCAGCAGCCAAGATCCCAGGGGACACTCCTACAATGAGCAGTTCTTC
TRBD2	17	TRBV7-9	many	TRBJ2-3	CASSLAGSGRSTDTQYF	TGTGCCAGCAGCTTAGCGGGTAGCGGGAGGTCCACAGATACGCAGTATTTT
-	15	TRBV5-1	-	TRBJ2-7	CASSLGRERPYEEYF	TGCGCCAGCAGCTTGGGCAGGGAGAGGCCCTACGAGGAGTACTTC
-	14	TRBV6-1	-	TRBJ2-1	CASSPNGGTNEQFF	TGTGCCAGCAGTCCGAACGGGGGTACGAATGAGCAGTTCTTC
-	13	TRBV10-1	-	TRBJ2-7	CATARALSYEQYF	TGCGCCACCGCTCGGGCCCTCTCCTACGAGCAGTACTTC
TRBD1	14	TRBV13	-	TRBJ1-1	CASSRGGTGGKAFF	TGTGCCAGCAGCAGGGGAGGGACAGGGGGCAAAGCTTTCTTT
TRBD1	15	TRBV29-1	few	TRBJ2-6	CSAMDRGFGANVLTF	TGCAGCGCGATGGACAGGGGTTTTGGGGCCAACGTCCTGACTTTC
TRBD2	15	TRBV7-8	once	TRBJ2-1	CASSLGVAGSNEQFF	TGTGCCAGCAGCTTAGGTGTAGCGGGATCCAATGAGCAGTTCTTC
TRBD1	14	TRBV20-1	once	TRBJ2-1	CSASLTGDPNEQFF	TGCAGTGCTAGTTTGACAGGGGACCCCAATGAGCAGTTCTTC
-	16	TRBV5-1	many	TRBJ2-1	CASSNGIPNSYNEQFF	TGCGCCAGCAGCAACGGGATTCCAAACTCCTACAATGAGCAGTTCTTC
TRBD1	13	TRBV24-1	few	TRBJ1-3	CATSEPDRPTIYF	TGTGCCACCAGTGAACCGGACAGGCCCACCATATATTTT
-	15	TRBV3-1	many	TRBJ2-3	CASSQDTGASDTQYF	TGTGCCAGCAGCCAAGACACGGGGGCCTCGGATACGCAGTATTTT
TRBD2	17	TRBV7-9	-	TRBJ2-5	CASSSTSGFGSGATQYF	TGTGCCAGCAGCTCGACTAGCGGGTTCGGCAGCGGGGCGACCCAGTACTTC
TRBD1	14	TRBV15	-	TRBJ2-7	CATSSRRQGYEQYF	TGTGCCACCAGCAGCAGAAGACAGGGTTACGAGCAGTACTTC
TRBD2	15	TRBV2	many	TRBJ2-5	CASSPTSGEVETQYF	TGTGCCAGCAGCCCGACTAGCGGGGAGGTTGAGACCCAGTACTTC
TRBD2	15	TRBV14	few	TRBJ2-7	CASSQLSGGPDEQYF	TGTGCCAGCAGCCAACTTTCGGGAGGGCCGGACGAGCAGTACTTC
-	15	TRBV28	-	TRBJ1-6	CAVLEASSYNSPLHF	TGTGCGGTACTTGAGGCGAGCTCCTATAATTCACCCCTCCACTTT
TRBD1	16	TRBV20-1	many	TRBJ1-2	CSASATRDRPNYGYTF	TGCAGTGCTAGTGCAACCCGGGACAGGCCGAACTATGGCTACACCTTC
TRBD2	13	TRBV6-1	-	TRBJ2-1	CASAGAGSNEQFF	TGTGCCAGCGCGGGAGCGGGATCCAATGAGCAGTTCTTC
-	15	TRBV6-2/TRBV6-3	many	TRBJ1-1	CASSYRHSLNTEAFF	TGTGCCAGCAGTTACCGTCACAGTTTGAACACTGAAGCTTTCTTT
-	12	TRBV20-1	many	TRBJ2-5	CSAASNQETQYF	TGCAGCGCTGCCTCCAACCAAGAGACCCAGTACTTC
-	12	TRBV18	-	TRBJ2-1	CASSPRVDEQFF	TGTGCCAGCTCACCGCGCGTGGATGAGCAGTTCTTC
-	14	TRBV2	many	TRBJ2-3	CASSAGPSTDTQYF	TGTGCCAGCAGCGCGGGACCTAGCACAGATACGCAGTATTTT
TRBD1	15	TRBV6-1	many	TRBJ1-5	CASRGQGGIGQPQHF	TGTGCCAGCAGAGGACAGGGCGGAATAGGTCAGCCCCAGCATTTT
-	13	TRBV2	many	TRBJ1-1	CASRATKNTEAFF	TGTGCCAGCCGGGCCACTAAGAACACTGAAGCTTTCTTT
-	13	TRBV13	many	TRBJ1-1	CASSHGYNTEAFF	TGTGCCAGCAGCCACGGATATAACACTGAAGCTTTCTTT
TRBD2	17	TRBV7-2	-	TRBJ2-4	CASSRGRGGGAKNIQYF	TGTGCCAGCAGCCGCGGGAGGGGGGGGGGGGCCAAAAACATTCAGTACTTC
-	14	TRBV5-1	-	TRBJ1-3	CASSYREASDTIYF	TGCGCCAGCAGCTACAGAGAGGCGAGTGACACCATATATTTT
-	14	TRBV11-3	many	TRBJ2-1	CASSQDYNYNEQFF	TGTGCCAGCAGCCAAGACTACAACTACAATGAGCAGTTCTTC
TRBD2	15	TRBV9	-	TRBJ2-3	CASSVRSGGTDTQYF	TGTGCCAGCAGCGTCAGAAGCGGGGGTACAGATACGCAGTATTTT
-	11	TRBV29-1	-	TRBJ2-7	CSVERGYEQYF	TGCAGCGTGGAAAGGGGTTACGAGCAGTACTTC
-	17	TRBV5-1	-	TRBJ2-2	CASSFELDSPNTGELFF	TGCGCCAGCAGCTTTGAGTTGGACAGCCCAAACACCGGGGAGCTGTTTTTT
-	15	TRBV10-1	few	TRBJ1-5	CASSEGAGGNQPQHF	TGCGCCAGCAGCGAAGGGGCAGGCGGCAATCAGCCCCAGCATTTT